The source of this TCR beta chain is a study of vaccination and CD4 T cells after COVID-19. For the study at large: All convalescent patients were nasal swab PCR positive for SARS-CoV-2; 9 or 10 had mild and one severe disease. Post-vaccination specimens were collected at a median of roughly 68 days following dose two (range 14 to 241).

Treatment of the sample: approximately nine-day PBMC culture with coronavirus spike peptide pools or control peptides (ViraFEST assay). The V end lost 6 bases, the J end lost 4 bases, and 8 bases lay between the germline ends. This CDR3 has 12 amino acids. Germline loops: CDR1 SGHDN, CDR2 FVKESK. As for this clonotype: Its specificity is not known.

Study results and limitations: Within the convalescent patients, spike mono-reactivity was found in 304 of 307 vaccine-specific clones.

The Oncomine TCR Beta short-read assay was applied to DNA of cultured CD4+ T cells. MiXCR, applied by TCRdb to the PCR reads, yields one record per CDR3 protein. Here the sample spans some 11,000 distinct CDR3 sequences, over 50% being singletons. The source material was CD4+ T cells from blood, cultured in vitro. The chain uses TRBV14 and TRBJ2-3; D call uncertain. The receptor's source is a human donor who had recovered from COVID-19. This CDR3 reads CASSHGADTQYF. CDR3 DNA: TGTGCCAGCAGTCACGGAGCAGATACGCAGTATTTT.